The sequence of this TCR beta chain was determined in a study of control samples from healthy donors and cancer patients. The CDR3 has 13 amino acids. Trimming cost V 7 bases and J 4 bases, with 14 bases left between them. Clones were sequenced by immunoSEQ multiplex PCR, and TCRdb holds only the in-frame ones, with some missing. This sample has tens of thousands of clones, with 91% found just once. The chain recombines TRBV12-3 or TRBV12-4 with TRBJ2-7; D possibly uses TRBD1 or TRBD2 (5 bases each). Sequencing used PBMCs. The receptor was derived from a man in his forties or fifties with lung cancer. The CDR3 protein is CASTLRGAYEQYF. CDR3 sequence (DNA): TGTGCCAGCACCCTAAGAGGGGCGTACGAGCAGTACTTC.